Listed below are T cell receptor beta chains from one sample, sequenced in a study of shared clonotypes between healthy human individuals. Only in-frame clones appear in the TCRdb table, and some are missing; sequencing was by immunoSEQ multiplex PCR. In the table there are some 2.1 million clones, 85% to 95% of which are singletons. Sequencing input: naive CD8+ T cells sorted from blood. The source is a man aged 18 to 29 in good health. Each CDR3 is given with its conserved first and last residue.

v_call	j_call	cdr3_aa
TRBV6-1	TRBJ1-2	CASSPTGNYGYTF
TRBV30	TRBJ2-7	CAFGAYEQYF
TRBV7-6	TRBJ2-1	CASSLVDRGNEQFF
TRBV19	TRBJ2-7	CASSIDRESKFYEQYF
TRBV6-5	TRBJ1-1	CASGISGGTEAFF
TRBV2	TRBJ2-1	CASSVGDYNEQFF
TRBV2	TRBJ1-1	CASRTGPVPSGQSEAFF
TRBV5-4	TRBJ2-2	CASSLKGLAFSTGELFF
TRBV9	TRBJ2-1	CASSGARNGSSYNEQFF
TRBV2	TRBJ2-2	CATASGGAGELFF
TRBV4-1	TRBJ2-7	CASSLRLAGTYEQYF
TRBV5-1	TRBJ2-7	CASSLGAHGSYEQYF
TRBV5-1	TRBJ2-2	CASSPLGQVAAGELFF
TRBV28	TRBJ2-7	CASSFQTYEQYF
TRBV9	TRBJ2-1	CASSAGNNEQFF
TRBV5-1	TRBJ1-4	CASSLDRPNEKLFF
TRBV11-2	TRBJ2-3	CASSLEVGAWADTQYF
TRBV2	TRBJ1-5	CASSYRGLGQPQHF
TRBV15	TRBJ2-5	CATSREGTGSQETQYF
TRBV5-6	TRBJ2-2	CASTLGGYRELFF
TRBV27	TRBJ1-4	CASSSQGQEKLFF
TRBV30	TRBJ1-3	CAWSHRDRVLSGLSGNTIYF
TRBV10-2	TRBJ2-1	CASSSGGAYNEQFF
TRBV19	TRBJ2-1	CASTKMAGISYNEQFF
TRBV7-6	TRBJ2-7	CASSLLGNSYEQYF
TRBV7-9	TRBJ2-1	CASSSNRQIRDEQFF
TRBV7-6	TRBJ2-7	CASSLGKQGLGYEQYF
TRBV27	TRBJ1-2	CASSFIGQGKIYGYTF
TRBV28	TRBJ2-7	CASSLRQTRSYEQYF
TRBV9	TRBJ2-1	CASSVGPEQGSYNEQFF
TRBV4-1	TRBJ1-4	CASSQLDSNEKLFF
TRBV7-7	TRBJ1-4	CASSPQPAQVFEKLFF
TRBV11-2	TRBJ2-7	CASSLVWGLQDEQYF
TRBV2	TRBJ2-7	CASSDPGTDPYEQYF
TRBV10-3	TRBJ1-6	CAISGGTENSPLHF
TRBV30	TRBJ2-2	CAWSEGSWELFF
TRBV13	TRBJ2-7	CASSDGSSYEQYF
TRBV10-2	TRBJ1-1	CATIQGGGYTEAFF
TRBV7-9	TRBJ2-2	CASSLVGGNTGELFF
TRBV7-9	TRBJ1-5	CASSLIGGSNQPQHF